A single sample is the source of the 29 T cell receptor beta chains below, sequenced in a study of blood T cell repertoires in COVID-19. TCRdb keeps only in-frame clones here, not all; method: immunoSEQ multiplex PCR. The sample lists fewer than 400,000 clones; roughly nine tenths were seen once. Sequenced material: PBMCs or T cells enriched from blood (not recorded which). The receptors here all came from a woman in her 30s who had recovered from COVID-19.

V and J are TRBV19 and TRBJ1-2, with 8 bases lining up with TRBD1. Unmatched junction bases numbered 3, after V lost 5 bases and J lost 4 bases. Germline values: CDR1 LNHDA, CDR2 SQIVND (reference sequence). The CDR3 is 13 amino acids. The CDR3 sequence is CASSRQGTYGYTF. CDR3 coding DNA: TGTGCCAGTAGTCGACAGGGGACCTATGGCTACACCTTC.

The CDR3 spells CASSLEEGGILDTQYF. The CDR3 DNA follows: TGTGCCAGCAGCTTAGAGGAGGGGGGGATTTTGGATACGCAGTATTTT. The chain couples TRBV11-3 to TRBJ2-3; D perhaps matches TRBD2 (7 bases). Germline-derived CDR1 and CDR2 are SGHNT and YENEEA. V was trimmed by 0 bases and J by 6 bases, leaving 16 bases between them. The CDR3 runs 16 residues.

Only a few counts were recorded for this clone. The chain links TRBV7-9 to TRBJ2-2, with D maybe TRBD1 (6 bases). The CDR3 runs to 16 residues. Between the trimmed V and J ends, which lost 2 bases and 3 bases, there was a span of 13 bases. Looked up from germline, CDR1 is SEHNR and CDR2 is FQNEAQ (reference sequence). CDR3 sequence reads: CASSLRQGPDTGELFF. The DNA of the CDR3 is TGTGCCAGCAGCTTAAGGCAGGGGCCTGACACCGGGGAGCTGTTTTTT.

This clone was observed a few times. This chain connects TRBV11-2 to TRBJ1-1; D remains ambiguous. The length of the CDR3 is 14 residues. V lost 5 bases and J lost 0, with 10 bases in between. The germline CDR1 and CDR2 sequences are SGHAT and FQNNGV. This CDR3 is CASSPSSVNTEAFF. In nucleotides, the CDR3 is TGTGCCAGCAGCCCGAGCTCGGTGAACACTGAAGCTTTCTTT.

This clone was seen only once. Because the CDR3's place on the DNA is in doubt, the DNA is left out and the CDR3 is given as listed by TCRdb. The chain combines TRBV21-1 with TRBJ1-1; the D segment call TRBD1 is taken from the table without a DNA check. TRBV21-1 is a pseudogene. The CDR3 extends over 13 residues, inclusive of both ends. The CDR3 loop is CASTVGAGTEAFF.

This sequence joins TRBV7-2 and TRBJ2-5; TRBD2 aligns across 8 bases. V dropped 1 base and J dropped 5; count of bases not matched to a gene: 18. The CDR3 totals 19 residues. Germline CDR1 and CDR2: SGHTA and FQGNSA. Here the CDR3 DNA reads TGTGCCAGCAGCTTAGGCCCGAGTGTTTTACGGGAGGGCGGGGAGACCCAGTACTTC. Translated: CASSLGPSVLREGGETQYF.

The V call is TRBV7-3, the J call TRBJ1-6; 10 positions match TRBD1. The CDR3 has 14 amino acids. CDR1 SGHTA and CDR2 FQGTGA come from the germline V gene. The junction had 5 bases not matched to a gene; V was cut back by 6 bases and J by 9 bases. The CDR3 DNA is TGTGCCAGCAGTTTGGGACAGGGGACTTCACCCCTCCACTTT. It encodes CASSLGQGTSPLHF. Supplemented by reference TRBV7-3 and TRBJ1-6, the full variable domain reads GAGVSQTPSNKVTEKGKYVELRCDPISGHTALYWYRQSLGQGPEFLIYFQGTGAADDSGLPNDRFFAVRPEGSVSTLKIQRTERGDSAVYLCASSLGQGTSPLHFGNGTRLTVT.

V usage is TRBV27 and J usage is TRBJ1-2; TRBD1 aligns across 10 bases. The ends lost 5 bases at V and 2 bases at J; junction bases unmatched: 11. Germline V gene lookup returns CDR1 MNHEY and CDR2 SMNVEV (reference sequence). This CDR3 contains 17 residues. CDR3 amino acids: CASSPRQGAFLNYGYTF. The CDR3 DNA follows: TGTGCCAGCAGTCCGCGACAGGGGGCCTTTCTAAACTATGGCTACACCTTC.

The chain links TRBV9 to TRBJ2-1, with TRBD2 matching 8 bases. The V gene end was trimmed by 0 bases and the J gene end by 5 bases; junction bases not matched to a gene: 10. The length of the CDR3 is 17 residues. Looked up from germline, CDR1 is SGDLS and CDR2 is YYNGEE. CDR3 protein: CASSVVMGIGGDNEQFF. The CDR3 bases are TGTGCCAGCAGCGTAGTGATGGGAATCGGGGGGGACAATGAGCAGTTCTTC. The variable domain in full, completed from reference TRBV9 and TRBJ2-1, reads DSGVTQTPKHLITATGQRVTLRCSPRSGDLSVYWYQQSLDQGLQFLIQYYNGEERAKGNILERFSAQQFPDLHSELNLSSLELGDSALYFCASSVVMGIGGDNEQFFGPGTRLTVL.

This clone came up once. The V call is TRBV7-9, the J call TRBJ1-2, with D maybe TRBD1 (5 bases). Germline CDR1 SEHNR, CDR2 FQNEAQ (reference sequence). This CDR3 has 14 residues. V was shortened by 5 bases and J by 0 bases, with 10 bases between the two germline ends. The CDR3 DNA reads TGTGCCAGCAGCCCTGACAGCTCTAACTATGGCTACACCTTC. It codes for CASSPDSSNYGYTF.

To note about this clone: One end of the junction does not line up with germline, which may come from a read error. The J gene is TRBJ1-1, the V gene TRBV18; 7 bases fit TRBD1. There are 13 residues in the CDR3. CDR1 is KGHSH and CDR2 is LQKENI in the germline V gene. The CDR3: CASSPQGSAEAFF. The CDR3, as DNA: TGTGCCAGCTCTCCACAGGGGTCCGCTGAAGCTTTCTTT. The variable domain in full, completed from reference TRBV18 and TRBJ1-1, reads NAGVMQNPRHLVRRRGQEARLRCSPMKGHSHVYWYRQLPEEGLKFMVYLQKENIIDESGMPKERFSAEFPKEGPSILRIQQVVRGDSAAYFCASSPQGSAEAFFGQGTRLTVV.

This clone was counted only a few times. The DNA of the CDR3 is TGTGCCAGCAGTTCCGGACAGCAAGCAAGGGGCGGCTACACCTTC. Encoded protein: CASSSGQQARGGYTF. This chain links TRBV28 with TRBJ1-2; the D gene is possibly TRBD1 (6 bases). The CDR3 loop spans 15 amino acids. CDR1 is MDHEN and CDR2 is SYDVKM in the germline V gene. Trimming removed 4 bases at V and 8 bases at J, with 20 bases between.

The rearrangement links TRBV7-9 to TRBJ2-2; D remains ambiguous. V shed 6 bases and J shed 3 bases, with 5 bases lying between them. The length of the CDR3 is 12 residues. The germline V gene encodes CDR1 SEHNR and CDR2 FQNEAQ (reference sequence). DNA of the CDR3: TGTGCCAGCAGTTCCTACACCGGGGAGCTGTTTTTT. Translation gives CASSSYTGELFF.

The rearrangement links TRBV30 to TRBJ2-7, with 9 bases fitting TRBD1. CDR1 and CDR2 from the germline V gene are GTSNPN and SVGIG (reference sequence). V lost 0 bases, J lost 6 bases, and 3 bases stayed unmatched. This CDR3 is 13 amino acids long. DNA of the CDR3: TGTGCCTGGAGTGTGTACAGGGGGCGCGAGCAGTACTTC. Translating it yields CAWSVYRGREQYF.

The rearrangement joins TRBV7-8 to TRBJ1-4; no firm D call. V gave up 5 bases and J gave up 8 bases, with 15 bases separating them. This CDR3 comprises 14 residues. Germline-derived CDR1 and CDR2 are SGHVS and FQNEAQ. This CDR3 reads CASSPRRSREKLFF. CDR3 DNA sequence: TGTGCCAGCAGCCCCCGGAGAAGTCGGGAAAAACTGTTTTTT.

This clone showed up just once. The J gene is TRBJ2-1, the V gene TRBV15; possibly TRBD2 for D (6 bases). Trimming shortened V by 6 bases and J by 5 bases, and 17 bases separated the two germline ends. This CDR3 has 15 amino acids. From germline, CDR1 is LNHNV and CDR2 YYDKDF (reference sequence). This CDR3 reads CATSRRGNQNNEQFF. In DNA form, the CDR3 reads TGTGCCACCAGTAGGCGCGGGAATCAAAACAATGAGCAGTTCTTC.

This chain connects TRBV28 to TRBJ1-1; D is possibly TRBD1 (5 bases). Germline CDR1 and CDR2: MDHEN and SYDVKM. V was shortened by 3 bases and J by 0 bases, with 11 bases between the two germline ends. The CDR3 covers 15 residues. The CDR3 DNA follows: TGTGCCAGCAGTTTTAGGGGCGTCTTGAACACTGAAGCTTTCTTT. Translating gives CASSFRGVLNTEAFF. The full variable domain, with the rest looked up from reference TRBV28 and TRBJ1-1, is DVKVTQSSRYLVKRTGEKVFLECVQDMDHENMFWYRQDPGLGLRLIYFSYDVKMKEKGDIPEGYSVSREKKERFSLILESASTNQTSMYLCASSFRGVLNTEAFFGQGTRLTVV.

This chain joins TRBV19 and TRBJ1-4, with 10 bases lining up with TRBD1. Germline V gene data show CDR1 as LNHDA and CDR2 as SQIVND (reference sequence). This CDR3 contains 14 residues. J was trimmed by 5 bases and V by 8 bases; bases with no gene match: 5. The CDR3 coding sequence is TGTGCCAGTTCGGGACAGGGGTACAATGAAAAACTGTTTTTT. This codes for CASSGQGYNEKLFF. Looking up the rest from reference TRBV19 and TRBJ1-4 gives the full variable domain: DGGITQSPKYLFRKEGQNVTLSCEQNLNHDAMYWYRQDPGQGLRLIYYSQIVNDFQKGDIAEGYSVSREKKESFPLTVTSAQKNPTAFYLCASSGQGYNEKLFFGSGTQLSVL.

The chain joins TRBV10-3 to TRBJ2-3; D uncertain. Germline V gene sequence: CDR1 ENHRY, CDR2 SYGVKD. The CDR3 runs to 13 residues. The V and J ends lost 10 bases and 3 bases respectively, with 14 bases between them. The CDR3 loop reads CATVPTETDTQYF. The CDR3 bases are TGTGCCACCGTCCCCACAGAGACAGATACGCAGTATTTT.

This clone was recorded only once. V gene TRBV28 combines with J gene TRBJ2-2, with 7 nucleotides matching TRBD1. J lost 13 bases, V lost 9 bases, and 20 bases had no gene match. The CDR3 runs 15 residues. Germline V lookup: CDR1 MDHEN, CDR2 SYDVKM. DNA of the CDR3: TGTGCCAGTAAATGGACAGGCGGGTCGTTGAGTGGGCTGTTTTTT. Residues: CASKWTGGSLSGLFF.

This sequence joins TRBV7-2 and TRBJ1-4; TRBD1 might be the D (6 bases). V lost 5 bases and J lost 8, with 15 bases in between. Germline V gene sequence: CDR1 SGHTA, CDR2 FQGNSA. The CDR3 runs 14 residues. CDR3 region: CASSQQGLKEKLFF. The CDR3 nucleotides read TGTGCCAGCAGCCAACAGGGTTTAAAAGAAAAACTGTTTTTT.

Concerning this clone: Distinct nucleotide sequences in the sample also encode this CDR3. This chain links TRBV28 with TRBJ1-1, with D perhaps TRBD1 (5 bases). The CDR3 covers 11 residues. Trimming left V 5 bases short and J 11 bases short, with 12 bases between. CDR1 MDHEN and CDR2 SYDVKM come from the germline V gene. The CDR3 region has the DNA TGTGCCAGCAGTCTGGGGGGGGAGGCTTTCTTT. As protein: CASSLGGEAFF. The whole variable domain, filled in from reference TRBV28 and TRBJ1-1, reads DVKVTQSSRYLVKRTGEKVFLECVQDMDHENMFWYRQDPGLGLRLIYFSYDVKMKEKGDIPEGYSVSREKKERFSLILESASTNQTSMYLCASSLGGEAFFGQGTRLTVV.

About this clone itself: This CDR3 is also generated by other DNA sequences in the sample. This CDR3 is CASGQGTYEQYF. The CDR3 bases are TGCGCCAGCGGACAGGGCACCTACGAGCAGTACTTC. The chain combines TRBV5-1 with TRBJ2-7; 8 bases are a match to TRBD1. The CDR3 length is 12 residues. Germline CDR1 is SGHRS and CDR2 is YFSETQ. The V segment lost 7 bases and the J segment 2 bases; nucleotides outside the gene matches: 2.

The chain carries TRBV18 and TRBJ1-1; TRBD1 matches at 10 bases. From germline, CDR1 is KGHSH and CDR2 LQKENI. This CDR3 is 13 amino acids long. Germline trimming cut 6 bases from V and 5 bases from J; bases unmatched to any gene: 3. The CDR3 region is CASSGDRGTEAFF. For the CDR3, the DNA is TGTGCCAGCTCGGGGGACAGGGGAACTGAAGCTTTCTTT. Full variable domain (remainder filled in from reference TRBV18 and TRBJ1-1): NAGVMQNPRHLVRRRGQEARLRCSPMKGHSHVYWYRQLPEEGLKFMVYLQKENIIDESGMPKERFSAEFPKEGPSILRIQQVVRGDSAAYFCASSGDRGTEAFFGQGTRLTVV.

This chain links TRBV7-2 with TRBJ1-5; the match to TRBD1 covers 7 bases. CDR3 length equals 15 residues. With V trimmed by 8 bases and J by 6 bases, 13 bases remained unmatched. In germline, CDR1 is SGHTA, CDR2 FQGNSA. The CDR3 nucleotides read TGTGCCAGCGCCTCGACCGGGACAGCGAGTCAGCCCCAGCATTTT. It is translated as CASASTGTASQPQHF.

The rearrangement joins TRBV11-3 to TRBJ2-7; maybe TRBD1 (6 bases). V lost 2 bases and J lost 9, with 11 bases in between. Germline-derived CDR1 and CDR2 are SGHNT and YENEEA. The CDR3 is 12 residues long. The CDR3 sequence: CASSLPGGGQYF. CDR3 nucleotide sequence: TGTGCCAGCAGCTTACCTGGGGGCGGGCAGTACTTC.

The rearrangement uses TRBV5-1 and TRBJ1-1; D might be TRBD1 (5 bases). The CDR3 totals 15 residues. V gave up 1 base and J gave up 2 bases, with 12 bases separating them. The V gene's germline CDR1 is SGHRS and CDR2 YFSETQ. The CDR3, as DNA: TGCGCCAGCAGCTTGCCTGGACAAGTCAACACTGAAGCTTTCTTT. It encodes CASSLPGQVNTEAFF.

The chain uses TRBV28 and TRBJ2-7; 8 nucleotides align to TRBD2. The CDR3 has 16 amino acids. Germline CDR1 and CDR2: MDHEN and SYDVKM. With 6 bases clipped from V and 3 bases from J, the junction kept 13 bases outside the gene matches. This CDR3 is CASSRGGIGSDYEQYF. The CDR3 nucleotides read TGTGCCAGCAGCCGGGGGGGGATCGGGAGTGACTACGAGCAGTACTTC.

DNA for the CDR3: TGTGCCAGCAGCCCCCCAGAGCGCGTCTCCTACAATGAGCAGTTCTTC. Its translation is CASSPPERVSYNEQFF. This chain links TRBV11-3 with TRBJ2-1; D remains ambiguous. Germline CDR1 reads SGHNT; CDR2 reads YENEEA. Trimming pared 5 bases from V and 0 bases from J, leaving 14 bases between. This CDR3 has 16 residues.